The 20 T cell receptor beta chains below come from one sample, sequenced in a study of blood T cell repertoires in COVID-19. Clones were sequenced by immunoSEQ multiplex PCR, and TCRdb holds only the in-frame ones, with some missing. The top ten clones hold around 1.1% of a sample with some 400,000 clones, 80% to 90% of them seen once. The sequenced sample consisted of PBMCs or T cells enriched from blood (not recorded which). The receptors come from a man younger than 40 who had recovered from COVID-19.

This chain uses TRBV7-8 with TRBJ2-7; D not resolved. V lost 5 bases to trimming and J lost 7 bases, with 9 bases between them. The germline CDR1 and CDR2 sequences are SGHVS and FQNEAQ. This CDR3 spans 11 amino acids. CDR3 loop: CASSPRWEQYF. The CDR3 DNA sequence: TGTGCCAGCAGCCCCCGGTGGGAGCAGTACTTC.

About this clone: Other nucleotide sequences in the sample specify the same CDR3. V is TRBV11-2 and J is TRBJ1-2, with D unresolved. Germline CDR1 and CDR2: SGHAT and FQNNGV. V lost 5 bases to trimming and J lost 2 bases, with 12 bases between them. There are 14 residues in the CDR3. CDR3 in amino acids: CASSPSGGNYGYTF. The CDR3 bases are TGTGCCAGCAGCCCATCCGGAGGGAACTATGGCTACACCTTC.

The chain joins TRBV6-5 to TRBJ1-2; 9 nucleotides align to TRBD1. V was pared by 6 bases and J by 8 bases, with 10 bases of the junction left unmatched. The germline V gene encodes CDR1 MNHEY and CDR2 SVGAGI. The CDR3 extends over 14 amino acids. In DNA form, the CDR3 reads TGTGCCAGCAGGCCTACAGGGGGCGCCTGGGGCTACACCTTC. As protein: CASRPTGGAWGYTF.

The V gene is TRBV6-6, the J gene TRBJ2-1; D is perhaps TRBD2 (6 bases). The ends were cut back, 0 bases at V and 4 bases at J, with 13 bases in the middle. The CDR3 is 16 residues long. Germline CDR1 reads MNHNY; CDR2 reads SVGAGI (reference sequence). CDR3 in DNA: TGTGCCAGCAGTTACTCGATCACTAGCCTGTACAATGAGCAGTTCTTC. It translates to CASSYSITSLYNEQFF.

The chain is built from TRBV30 and TRBJ1-3, with TRBD1 matching over 7 bases. From germline, CDR1 is GTSNPN and CDR2 SVGIG (reference sequence). Trimming at V came to 2 bases and at J to 2 bases, leaving 6 bases not matched to a gene. The CDR3 runs to 15 residues. The CDR3 nucleotides are TGTGCCTGGAGTCACGGACAGGATCCTGGAAACACCATATATTTT. Translating it yields CAWSHGQDPGNTIYF.

V and J are TRBV5-1 and TRBJ2-1; possible D gene TRBD1, 5 bases. Germline CDR1 and CDR2: SGHRS and YFSETQ. The CDR3 extends over 13 amino acids. Deletions cut 4 bases from V and 7 bases from J, with 12 bases between. Written as DNA, the CDR3 is TGCGCCAGCAGCCCAGGGAATAGGAATGAGCAGTTCTTC. As protein: CASSPGNRNEQFF. Using reference TRBV5-1 and TRBJ2-1 for the parts outside the CDR3, the full variable domain is KAGVTQTPRYLIKTRGQQVTLSCSPISGHRSVSWYQQTPGQGLQFLFEYFSETQRNKGNFPGRFSGRQFSNSRSEMNVSTLELGDSALYLCASSPGNRNEQFFGPGTRLTVL.

The rearrangement joins TRBV18 to TRBJ1-1; 7 bases line up with TRBD1. The CDR3 totals 14 residues. V was pared by 4 bases and J by 2 bases, with 4 bases of the junction left unmatched. The germline CDR1 and CDR2 sequences are KGHSH and LQKENI. CDR3 sequence (DNA): TGTGCCAGCTCACGTCAGGGGGATAACACTGAAGCTTTCTTT. Its translation is CASSRQGDNTEAFF.

The chain joins TRBV3-1 (or the pseudogene TRBV3-2) to TRBJ1-2; D not certain. There are 13 residues in the CDR3. Germline V gives CDR1 LGHDT, CDR2 YNNKEL (reference sequence). Trimming shortened V by 2 bases and J by 3 bases, and 7 bases separated the two germline ends. Written as DNA, the CDR3 is TGTGCCAGCAGCCAACTGGCGGACTATGGCTACACCTTC. This codes for CASSQLADYGYTF.

The V and J genes are TRBV9 and TRBJ2-3, with a possible D match to TRBD1 (5 bases). Looked up from germline, CDR1 is SGDLS and CDR2 is YYNGEE. The ends were cut back, 4 bases at V and 2 bases at J, with 14 bases in the middle. This CDR3 has 15 residues. The CDR3, as DNA: TGTGCCAGCAGCTCTAGGGGCTCACTCACAGATACGCAGTATTTT. This encodes CASSSRGSLTDTQYF. Combining the CDR3 with reference TRBV9 and TRBJ2-3 gives the whole variable domain DSGVTQTPKHLITATGQRVTLRCSPRSGDLSVYWYQQSLDQGLQFLIQYYNGEERAKGNILERFSAQQFPDLHSELNLSSLELGDSALYFCASSSRGSLTDTQYFGPGTRLTVL.

The chain recombines TRBV6-1 with TRBJ2-1, with TRBD1 matching 8 bases. Trimming removed 3 bases from V and 5 bases from J; junction bases left unmatched: 3. This CDR3 region has 14 residues. Germline V gene lookup returns CDR1 MNHNS and CDR2 SASEGT. This CDR3 reads CASSETGANNEQFF. CDR3 nucleotides: TGTGCCAGCAGTGAGACAGGGGCTAACAATGAGCAGTTCTTC.

The rearrangement links TRBV3-1 (or the pseudogene TRBV3-2) to TRBJ1-1; D is perhaps TRBD1 (5 bases). CDR3 size: 13 residues. V lost 4 bases, J lost 6 bases, and 12 bases lay in between. The V gene's germline CDR1 is LGHDT and CDR2 YNNKEL (reference sequence). The CDR3 is CASSLGARAEAFF. CDR3 DNA: TGTGCCAGCAGCCTAGGGGCGAGAGCTGAAGCTTTCTTT.

The V gene is TRBV19, the J gene TRBJ1-6; 10 bases are shared with TRBD1. Germline loops: CDR1 LNHDA, CDR2 SQIVND (reference sequence). The ends lost 5 bases at V and 9 bases at J; junction bases unmatched: 7. The CDR3 extends over 15 amino acids. CDR3 in DNA: TGTGCCAGTAGTTCCGGGACAGGGGATTTTTCACCCCTCCACTTT. Protein: CASSSGTGDFSPLHF.

The chain links TRBV19 to TRBJ2-2; no clear D gene. Trimming removed 5 bases at V and 1 base at J, with 11 bases between. Germline CDR1 reads LNHDA; CDR2 reads SQIVND (reference sequence). The CDR3 has 15 residues. The DNA of the CDR3 is TGTGCCAGTAGTGCCTGGCAGGTGAACACCGGGGAGCTGTTTTTT. Translating gives CASSAWQVNTGELFF.

The rearrangement uses TRBV5-1 and TRBJ2-7, with 9 bases fitting TRBD2. Germline CDR1 reads SGHRS; CDR2 reads YFSETQ. This CDR3 comprises 17 residues. V trimming: 0 bases; J trimming: 0 bases; junction bases outside the gene matches: 7. This CDR3 is CASSLAPVSGSSYEQYF. The CDR3 DNA sequence: TGCGCCAGCAGCTTGGCTCCAGTTAGCGGGAGCTCCTACGAGCAGTACTTC.

This sequence joins TRBV11-2 and TRBJ2-7; 15 nucleotides match TRBD2. V trimming: 0 bases; J trimming: 3 bases; junction bases outside the gene matches: 6. This CDR3 spans 18 amino acids. From germline, CDR1 is SGHAT and CDR2 FQNNGV. The CDR3 nucleotides are TGTGCCAGCAGCTTAGATGGACTAGCGGGAGGGCCTTTCTACGAGCAGTACTTC. This translates into CASSLDGLAGGPFYEQYF.

This chain joins TRBV5-6 and TRBJ1-1, with 8 bases matching TRBD1. The CDR3 length is 15 residues. Germline V gene lookup returns CDR1 SGHDT and CDR2 YYEEEE. The trim removed 4 bases at V and 3 bases at J, leaving 8 bases unmatched. CDR3 sequence reads: CASSLGQGIYTEAFF. CDR3 nucleotide sequence: TGTGCCAGCAGCCTAGGACAGGGAATATACACTGAAGCTTTCTTT.

This clone appeared once. V is TRBV6-5 and J is TRBJ1-2, with 9 bases lining up with TRBD1. CDR3 length: 14 residues. V trimming: 6 bases; J trimming: 5 bases; junction bases outside the gene matches: 7. The germline V gene has CDR1 MNHEY and CDR2 SVGAGI. For the CDR3, the DNA is TGTGCCAGCAGCCCCCCGGGACAGGGATATGGCTACACCTTC. It is translated as CASSPPGQGYGYTF.

There are a few counts of this clone. This CDR3 is CSALTSGSAYEQYF. Written as DNA, the CDR3 is TGCAGCGCCCTTACTAGCGGGTCCGCCTACGAGCAGTACTTC. The genes are TRBV29-1 and TRBJ2-7; the match to TRBD2 covers 9 bases. CDR3 size: 14 residues. Germline V gene lookup returns CDR1 SQVTM and CDR2 ANQGSEA. Germline trimming cut 7 bases from V and 2 bases from J; bases unmatched to any gene: 9.

The chain recombines TRBV5-1 with TRBJ1-4; D ambiguous. The CDR3 spans 12 residues. Germline V gene sequence: CDR1 SGHRS, CDR2 YFSETQ. The ends were cut back, 5 bases at V and 4 bases at J, with 6 bases in the middle. In DNA form, the CDR3 reads TGCGCCAGCAGGGCAGATAATGAAAAACTGTTTTTT. Amino acids: CASRADNEKLFF.

This CDR3 is CSASHGVGETEAFF. The CDR3 DNA sequence: TGCAGTGCTAGTCATGGGGTCGGGGAGACTGAAGCTTTCTTT. The chain uses TRBV20-1 and TRBJ1-1; D not resolved. CDR3 length: 14 amino acids. The germline CDR1 and CDR2 sequences are DFQATT and SNEGSKA (reference sequence). Trimming took off 3 bases at V and 5 bases at J, with 16 bases between the two ends.